The T cell receptor beta chain described here comes from a study of radiotherapy plus CTLA-4 blockade in lung cancer. About the research overall: Objective responses were seen in roughly 20% of patients, disease control in approximately 30%.

Study outcomes and limitations: Researchers report tumor-derived TCR clones expanding in blood after radiotherapy plus ipilimumab.

Germline V CDR1 and CDR2: SGHRS, YFSETQ. Trimming pared 1 base from V and 2 bases from J, leaving 10 bases between. This CDR3 has 15 amino acids. This table comes from immunoSEQ multiplex PCR, and its TCRdb copy is limited to in-frame clones, with some not included. This repertoire shows some 66,000 clones, around 86% found once; its top ten account for around 4%. Focal radiation with ipilimumab CTLA-4 blockade was given to patients with chemo-refractory metastatic non-small-cell lung cancer. On this clone itself: Its antigen is unidentified.

This chain joins TRBV5-1 and TRBJ1-5; unclear D gene. The TCR comes from a human donor with non-small cell lung cancer who had a partial response to radiotherapy plus ipilimumab. The starting material was peripheral blood, obtained from a patient treated with radiotherapy plus ipilimumab. Written as DNA, the CDR3 is TGCGCCAGCAGCTTGAACAGCGGGGGCAATCAGCCCCAGCATTTT. Encoded protein: CASSLNSGGNQPQHF. The whole variable domain, filled in from reference TRBV5-1 and TRBJ1-5, reads KAGVTQTPRYLIKTRGQQVTLSCSPISGHRSVSWYQQTPGQGLQFLFEYFSETQRNKGNFPGRFSGRQFSNSRSEMNVSTLELGDSALYLCASSLNSGGNQPQHFGDGTRLSIL.